Only a few counts were recorded for the clone carrying this TCR beta chain. Recruitment covered 20 to 25 US areas and drew participants whose ages spanned about 18 to 95 years. This specimen belongs to a study of blood T cell repertoires in COVID-19. About the research overall: COVID-19 samples, acute and convalescent, were from the United States, Italy and Spain.

Clones were read by immunoSEQ multiplex PCR, and TCRdb kept only the in-frame ones, dropping some. This table holds 290,000 or so clones, about four fifths found once. Germline values: CDR1 SEHNR, CDR2 FQNEAQ (reference sequence). The CDR3 contains 16 residues. V shed 5 bases, J shed 6 bases, and the junction held 12 bases outside the gene matches. This sequence joins TRBV7-9 and TRBJ2-2, with TRBD1 matching over 7 bases. The sequence came from a man aged 35-49 years who had been exposed to COVID-19. The sequenced material came from PBMCs or T cells enriched from blood (not recorded which). CDR3 protein: CASSPETGVRSGELFF. CDR3 DNA sequence: TGTGCCAGCAGCCCAGAAACAGGGGTACGGTCCGGGGAGCTGTTTTTT.